The clone carrying this T cell receptor beta chain was seen many times. Antigen specificity is unknown. The CDR3 runs to 11 residues. Trimming removed 0 bases at V and 10 bases at J, with 9 bases between. Germline V gene lookup returns CDR1 GTSNPN and CDR2 SVGIG (reference sequence). The data are from a study of T cells after yellow fever vaccination. Study summary: Any fraction with a low cell number was prepared using SMART-Seq v4 Ultra Low Input. Study-level results: Boosting was followed by the reappearance of most primary-vaccination clones (just under 98% CD4, roughly 90% CD8). FACS-sorted repertoires could contain abundant clonotypes contaminating from the bulk population.

Generation of TCR cDNA used 5'RACE template switching (which added a universal primer site and UMIs). TCRdb fed the 5' RACE reads into MiXCR, producing one record per CDR3 protein. The sample lists 100,000 to 150,000 distinct CDR3 sequences; around 7.4% were seen once. This chain uses TRBV30 with TRBJ1-1; a possible D gene is TRBD1 (6 bases). This receptor was obtained from a man aged 18 to 29 who received the YFV17D yellow fever vaccine. Sequenced material: CD4+ T cells sorted from PBMCs, taken 9 to 11 days after the first yellow fever vaccination. The CDR3 DNA follows: TGTGCCTGGAGTGTACAGGGAATAGCTTTCTTT. Its translation is CAWSVQGIAFF.